The sequence of this T cell receptor beta chain was determined in a study of control samples from healthy donors and cancer patients. Germline CDR1 is MNHNS and CDR2 is SASEGT. J gave up 2 bases and V 4 bases, and 5 bases lay outside the gene matches. This CDR3 is 17 amino acids long. Profiling relied on immunoSEQ multiplex PCR, and the TCRdb table lists in-frame clones only, not all of them. The data show roughly 170,000 clones, around 88% seen once. This clone has a handful of counts. Sequencing was performed on blood. V usage is TRBV6-1 and J usage is TRBJ2-3; 14 bases match TRBD2. The TCR sequence derives from a woman aged 25 to 39 in good health. CDR3 protein: CASSAGLAGGITDTQYF. The DNA for the CDR3 is TGTGCCAGCAGTGCCGGACTAGCGGGGGGTATCACAGATACGCAGTATTTT.